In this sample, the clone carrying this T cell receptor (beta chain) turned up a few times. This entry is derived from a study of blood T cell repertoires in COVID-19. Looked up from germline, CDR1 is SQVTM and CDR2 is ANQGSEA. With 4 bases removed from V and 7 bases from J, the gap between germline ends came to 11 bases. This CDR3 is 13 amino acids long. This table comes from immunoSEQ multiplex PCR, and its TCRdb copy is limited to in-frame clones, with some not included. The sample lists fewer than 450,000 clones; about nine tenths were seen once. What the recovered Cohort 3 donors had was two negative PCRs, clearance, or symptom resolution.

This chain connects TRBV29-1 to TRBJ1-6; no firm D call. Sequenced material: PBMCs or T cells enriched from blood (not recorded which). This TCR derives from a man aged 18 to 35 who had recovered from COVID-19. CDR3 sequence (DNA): TGCAGCGTTGGGGCAGCCCGAAATTCACCCCTCCACTTT. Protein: CSVGAARNSPLHF. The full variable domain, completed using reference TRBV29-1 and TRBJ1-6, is SAVISQKPSRDICQRGTSLTIQCQVDSQVTMMFWYRQQPGQSLTLIATANQGSEATYESGFVIDKFPISRPNLTFSTLTVSNMSPEDSSIYLCSVGAARNSPLHFGNGTRLTVT.